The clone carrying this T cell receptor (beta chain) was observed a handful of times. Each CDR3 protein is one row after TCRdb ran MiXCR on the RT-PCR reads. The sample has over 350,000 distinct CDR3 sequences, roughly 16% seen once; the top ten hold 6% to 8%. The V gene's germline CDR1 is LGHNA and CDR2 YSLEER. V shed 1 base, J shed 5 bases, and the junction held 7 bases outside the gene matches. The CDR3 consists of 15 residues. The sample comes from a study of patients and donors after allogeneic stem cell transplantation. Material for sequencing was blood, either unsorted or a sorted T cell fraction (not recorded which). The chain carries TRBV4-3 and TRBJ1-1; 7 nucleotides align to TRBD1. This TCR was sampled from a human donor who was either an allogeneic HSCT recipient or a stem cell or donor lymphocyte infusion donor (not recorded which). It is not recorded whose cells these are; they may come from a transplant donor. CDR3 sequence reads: CASSQGIGGETEAFF. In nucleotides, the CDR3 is TGCGCCAGCAGCCAAGGTATAGGGGGCGAGACTGAAGCTTTCTTT.